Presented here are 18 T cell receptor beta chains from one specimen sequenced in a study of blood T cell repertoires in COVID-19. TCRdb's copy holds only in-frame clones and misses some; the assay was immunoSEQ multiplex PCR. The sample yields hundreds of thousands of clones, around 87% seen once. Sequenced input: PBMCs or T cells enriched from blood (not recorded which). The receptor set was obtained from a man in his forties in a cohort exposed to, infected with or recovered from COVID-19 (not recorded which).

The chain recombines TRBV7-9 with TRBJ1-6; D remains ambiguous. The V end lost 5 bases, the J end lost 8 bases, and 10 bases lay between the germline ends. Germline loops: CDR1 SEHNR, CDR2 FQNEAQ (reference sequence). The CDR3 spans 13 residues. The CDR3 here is CASSPGRDSPLHF. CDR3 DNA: TGTGCCAGCAGCCCTGGGCGTGATTCACCCCTCCACTTT.

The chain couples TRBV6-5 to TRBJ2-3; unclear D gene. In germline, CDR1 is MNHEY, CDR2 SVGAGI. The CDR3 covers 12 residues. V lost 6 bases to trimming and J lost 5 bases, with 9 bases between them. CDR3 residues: CASRSREDTQYF. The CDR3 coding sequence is TGTGCCAGCAGGAGCCGAGAAGATACGCAGTATTTT.

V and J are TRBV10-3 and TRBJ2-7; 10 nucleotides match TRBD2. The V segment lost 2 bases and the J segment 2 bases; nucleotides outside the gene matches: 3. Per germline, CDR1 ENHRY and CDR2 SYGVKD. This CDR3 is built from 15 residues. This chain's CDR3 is CAISEGLAVAYEQYF. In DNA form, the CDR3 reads TGTGCCATCAGTGAGGGACTAGCGGTAGCCTACGAGCAGTACTTC.

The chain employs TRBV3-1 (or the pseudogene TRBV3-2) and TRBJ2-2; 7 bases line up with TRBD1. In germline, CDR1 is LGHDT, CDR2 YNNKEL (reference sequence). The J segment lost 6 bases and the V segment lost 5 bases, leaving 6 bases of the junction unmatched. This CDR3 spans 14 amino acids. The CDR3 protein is CASSTGANAGELFF. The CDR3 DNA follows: TGTGCCAGCAGCACAGGGGCCAACGCCGGGGAGCTGTTTTTT.

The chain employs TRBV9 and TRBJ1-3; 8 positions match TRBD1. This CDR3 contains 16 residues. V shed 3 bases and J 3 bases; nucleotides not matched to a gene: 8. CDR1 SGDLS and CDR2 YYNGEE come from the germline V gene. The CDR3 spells CASSDEQGAFGNTIYF. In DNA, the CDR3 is TGTGCCAGCAGCGATGAGCAGGGGGCGTTTGGAAACACCATATATTTT.

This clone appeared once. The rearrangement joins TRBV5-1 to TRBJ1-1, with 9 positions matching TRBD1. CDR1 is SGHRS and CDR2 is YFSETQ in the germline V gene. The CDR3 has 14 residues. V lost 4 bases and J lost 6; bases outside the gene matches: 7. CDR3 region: CASSRVGQGAEAFF. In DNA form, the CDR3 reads TGCGCCAGCAGCCGGGTGGGACAGGGAGCTGAAGCTTTCTTT.

CDR3 protein: CASSPRTTSGRRDEQFF. The CDR3 DNA reads as TGTGCCAGCAGCCCACGGACGACTAGCGGGAGGAGGGATGAGCAGTTCTTC. The genes are TRBV7-9 and TRBJ2-1; TRBD2 matches 13 bases. In germline, CDR1 is SEHNR, CDR2 FQNEAQ (reference sequence). The CDR3 spans 17 residues. The V segment lost 5 bases and the J segment 8 bases; nucleotides outside the gene matches: 12.

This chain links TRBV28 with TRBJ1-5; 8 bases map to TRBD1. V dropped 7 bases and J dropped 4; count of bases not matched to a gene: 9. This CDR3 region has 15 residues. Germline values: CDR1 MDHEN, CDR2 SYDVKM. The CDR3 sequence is CASISGQGRNQPQHF. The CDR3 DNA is TGTGCCAGCATCTCCGGACAGGGCCGAAATCAGCCCCAGCATTTT.

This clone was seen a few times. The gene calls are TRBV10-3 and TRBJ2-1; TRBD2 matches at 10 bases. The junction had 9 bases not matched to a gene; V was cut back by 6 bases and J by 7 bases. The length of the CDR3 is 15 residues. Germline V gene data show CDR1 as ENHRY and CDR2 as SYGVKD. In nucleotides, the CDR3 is TGTGCCATCAGCCTGGGACTAGCGTCAGCAAATGAGCAGTTCTTC. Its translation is CAISLGLASANEQFF.

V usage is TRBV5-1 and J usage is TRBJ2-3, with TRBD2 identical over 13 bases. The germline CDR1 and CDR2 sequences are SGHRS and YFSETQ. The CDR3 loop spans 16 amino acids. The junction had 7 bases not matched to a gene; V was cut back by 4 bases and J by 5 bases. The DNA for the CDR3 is TGCGCCAGCAGCACCGGACTAGCGGGAGAGGTAGATACGCAGTATTTT. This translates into CASSTGLAGEVDTQYF.

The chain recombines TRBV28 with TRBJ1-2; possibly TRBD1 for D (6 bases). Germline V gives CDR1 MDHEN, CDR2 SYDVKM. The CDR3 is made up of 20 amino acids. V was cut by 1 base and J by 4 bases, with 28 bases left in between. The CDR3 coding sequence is TGTGCCAGCAGTTTATTAAGACGGATCCCCCCGGGACACCCAACCTATGGCTACACCTTC. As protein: CASSLLRRIPPGHPTYGYTF.

The CDR3, as DNA: TGTGCCAGCAGGGAGGGATTCAACACTGAAGCTTTCTTT. Amino acids: CASREGFNTEAFF. The chain couples TRBV6-4 to TRBJ1-1; D gene ambiguous. Germline V gene sequence: CDR1 MRHNA, CDR2 SNTAGT. V gave up 6 bases and J gave up 2 bases, with 10 bases separating them. This CDR3 is built from 13 residues.

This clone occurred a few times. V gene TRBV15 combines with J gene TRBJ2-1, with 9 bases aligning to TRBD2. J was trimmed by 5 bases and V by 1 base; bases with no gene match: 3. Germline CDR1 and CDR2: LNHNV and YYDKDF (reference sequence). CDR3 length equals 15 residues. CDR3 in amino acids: CATSRVAGVNNEQFF. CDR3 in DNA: TGTGCCACCAGCAGAGTAGCGGGAGTAAACAATGAGCAGTTCTTC. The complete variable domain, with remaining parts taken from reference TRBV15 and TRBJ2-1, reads DAMVIQNPRYQVTQFGKPVTLSCSQTLNHNVMYWYQQKSSQAPKLLFHYYDKDFNNEADTPDNFQSRRPNTSFCFLDIRSPGLGDTAMYLCATSRVAGVNNEQFFGPGTRLTVL.

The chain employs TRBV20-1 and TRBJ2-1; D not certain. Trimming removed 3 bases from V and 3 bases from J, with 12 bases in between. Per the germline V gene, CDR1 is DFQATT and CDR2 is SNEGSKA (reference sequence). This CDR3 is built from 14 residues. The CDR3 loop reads CSASKTFGYNEQFF. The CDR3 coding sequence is TGCAGTGCTAGTAAGACTTTTGGCTACAATGAGCAGTTCTTC.

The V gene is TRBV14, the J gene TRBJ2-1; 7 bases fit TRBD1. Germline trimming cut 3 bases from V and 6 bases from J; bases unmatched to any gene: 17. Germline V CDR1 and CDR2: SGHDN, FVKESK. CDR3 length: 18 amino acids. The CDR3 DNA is TGTGCCAGCAGCCACCTCTTAGGACGGGACAGAACTAGCAATGAGCAGTTCTTC. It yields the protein CASSHLLGRDRTSNEQFF. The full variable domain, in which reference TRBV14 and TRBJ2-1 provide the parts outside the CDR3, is EAGVTQFPSHSVIEKGQTVTLRCDPISGHDNLYWYRRVMGKEIKFLLHFVKESKQDESGMPNNRFLAERTGGTYSTLKVQPAELEDSGVYFCASSHLLGRDRTSNEQFFGPGTRLTVL.

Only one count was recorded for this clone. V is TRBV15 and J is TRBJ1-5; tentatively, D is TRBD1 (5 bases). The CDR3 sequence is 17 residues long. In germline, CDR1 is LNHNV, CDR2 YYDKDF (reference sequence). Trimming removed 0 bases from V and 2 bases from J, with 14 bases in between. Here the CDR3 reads CATSRDLPGGGNQPQHF. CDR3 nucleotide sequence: TGTGCCACCAGCAGAGATCTCCCGGGAGGGGGCAATCAGCCCCAGCATTTT.

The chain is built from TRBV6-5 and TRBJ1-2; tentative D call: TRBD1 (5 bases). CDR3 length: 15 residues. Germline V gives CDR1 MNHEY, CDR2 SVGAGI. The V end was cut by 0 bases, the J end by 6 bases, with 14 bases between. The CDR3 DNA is TGTGCCAGCAGTTACTCGATAACGGGGGGAAATGGCTACACCTTC. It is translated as CASSYSITGGNGYTF.

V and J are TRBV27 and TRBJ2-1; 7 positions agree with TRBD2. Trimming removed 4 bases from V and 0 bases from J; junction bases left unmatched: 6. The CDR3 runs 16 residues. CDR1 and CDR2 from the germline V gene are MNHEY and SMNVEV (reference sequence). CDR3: CASSSRRGSSYNEQFF. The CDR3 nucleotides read TGTGCCAGCAGTTCCCGGCGGGGGAGCTCCTACAATGAGCAGTTCTTC.